This T cell receptor (beta chain) was identified in a study of spatial heterogeneity in lung cancer. Study-level background: As counted in raw reads, each unique TCR and UMI combination appeared more than ten times on average. Regarding the study as a whole: Tracking of tumor mutation counts was seen in expanded intratumoral alpha and beta TCR counts.

This clonotype has ten or more counts. Its antigen remains unknown. Little can be read into the size of this beta chain, an off-target read in a library designed for alpha chains. Time point in this sample: sample taken at primary tumor resection. Unsorted samples of tumor, nontumor lung or frozen PBMC had their whole RNA sequenced. Per germline, CDR1 MNHEY and CDR2 SVGEGT. Trimming took off 5 bases at V and 0 bases at J, with 14 bases between the two ends. This CDR3 region has 16 residues. TCRdb passed the 5' RACE reads through MiXCR, listing each CDR3 protein once. The sample shows several thousand distinct CDR3 sequences, approximately 13% of them seen only once.

The starting material was lung tumor tissue, obtained at surgery. This TCR came from a male donor with early-stage non-small cell lung cancer. The chain joins TRBV6-2 or TRBV6-3 to TRBJ2-1, with no clear D. Here the CDR3 reads CASSRIGALSYNEQFF. As DNA, the CDR3 is TGTGCCAGCAGTAGAATAGGCGCGCTCTCCTACAATGAGCAGTTCTTC.